This record concerns one T cell receptor beta chain sequence. Trimming cost V 2 bases and J 3 bases; bases outside gene matches: 1. CDR1 is MNHEY, CDR2 SMNVEV, per germline (reference sequence). CDR3 length equals 16 residues. TCR beta library input comprised around 2 micrograms of genomic DNA from cryopreserved PBMCs. These data come from a study of cytotoxic CD8 clonotypes in ibrutinib-treated CLL. Looking at the study overall: Enrolment comprised eleven to twelve relapsed/refractory and roughly 15 treatment-naive patients; under 18 were IGHV unmutated. Response samples followed a median about 11 months of treatment, range 6 to 36.

T cells were sequenced at a targeted depth of 1 in 200,000 to 1 in 1 million. Generated by immunoSEQ multiplex PCR, the TCRdb table keeps only in-frame clones and is missing some. Of fewer than 400,000 clones detected, over 55% appear once; the ten largest clones hold roughly 6.3%. Sequenced here: PBMCs, sampled after 36 months of ibrutinib treatment. The chain has TRBV27 and TRBJ2-3; 14 nucleotides agree with TRBD2. The clonotype originates from a human donor with chronic lymphocytic leukemia. The CDR3 DNA reads as TGTGCCAGCAGTTTACGACTAGCGGGAGGGACAGATACGCAGTATTTT. Its protein product is CASSLRLAGGTDTQYF.